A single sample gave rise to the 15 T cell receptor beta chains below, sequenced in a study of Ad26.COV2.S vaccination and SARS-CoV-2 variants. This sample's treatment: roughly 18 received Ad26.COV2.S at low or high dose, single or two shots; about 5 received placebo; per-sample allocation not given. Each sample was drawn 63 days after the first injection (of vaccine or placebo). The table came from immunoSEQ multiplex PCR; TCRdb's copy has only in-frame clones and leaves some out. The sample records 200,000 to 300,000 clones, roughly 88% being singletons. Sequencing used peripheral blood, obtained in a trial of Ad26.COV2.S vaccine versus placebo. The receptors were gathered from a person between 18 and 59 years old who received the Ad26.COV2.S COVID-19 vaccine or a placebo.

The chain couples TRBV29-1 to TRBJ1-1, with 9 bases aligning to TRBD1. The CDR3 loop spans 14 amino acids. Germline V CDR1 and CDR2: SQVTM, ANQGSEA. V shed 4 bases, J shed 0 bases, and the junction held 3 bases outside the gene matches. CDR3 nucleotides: TGCAGCGTTGTACAGGGGGCAGTGAACACTGAAGCTTTCTTT. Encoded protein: CSVVQGAVNTEAFF.

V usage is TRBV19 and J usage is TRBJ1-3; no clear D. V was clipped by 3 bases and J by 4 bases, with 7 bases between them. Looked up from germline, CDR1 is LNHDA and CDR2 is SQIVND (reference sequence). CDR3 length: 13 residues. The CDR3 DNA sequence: TGTGCCAGTAGTATCTGGCCCGGAAACACCATATATTTT. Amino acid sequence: CASSIWPGNTIYF.

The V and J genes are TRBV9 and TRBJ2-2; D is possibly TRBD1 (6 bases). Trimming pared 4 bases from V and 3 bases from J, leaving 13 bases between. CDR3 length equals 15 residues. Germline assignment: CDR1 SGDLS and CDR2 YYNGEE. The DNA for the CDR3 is TGTGCCAGCAGCCTGGGCAGGGGAGACACCGGGGAGCTGTTTTTT. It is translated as CASSLGRGDTGELFF. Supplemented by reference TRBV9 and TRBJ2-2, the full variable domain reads DSGVTQTPKHLITATGQRVTLRCSPRSGDLSVYWYQQSLDQGLQFLIQYYNGEERAKGNILERFSAQQFPDLHSELNLSSLELGDSALYFCASSLGRGDTGELFFGEGSRLTVL.

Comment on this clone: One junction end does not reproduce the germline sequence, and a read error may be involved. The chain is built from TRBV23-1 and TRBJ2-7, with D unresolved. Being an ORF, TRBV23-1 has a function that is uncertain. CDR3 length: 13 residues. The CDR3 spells CASSQQWAETMTF. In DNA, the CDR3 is TGCGCCAGCAGTCAACAATGGGCAGAAACTATGACGTTC.

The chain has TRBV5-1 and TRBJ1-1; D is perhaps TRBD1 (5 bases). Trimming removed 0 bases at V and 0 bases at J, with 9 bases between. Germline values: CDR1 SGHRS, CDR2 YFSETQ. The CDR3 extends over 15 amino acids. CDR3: CASSLGGRMNTEAFF. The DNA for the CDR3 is TGCGCCAGCAGCTTGGGGGGCAGGATGAACACTGAAGCTTTCTTT.

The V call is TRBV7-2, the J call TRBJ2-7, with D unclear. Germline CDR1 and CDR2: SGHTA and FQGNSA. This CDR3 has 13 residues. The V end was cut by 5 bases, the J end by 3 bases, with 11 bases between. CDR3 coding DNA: TGTGCCAGCAGCCCCTACCTGCTCTACGAGCAGTACTTC. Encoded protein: CASSPYLLYEQYF.

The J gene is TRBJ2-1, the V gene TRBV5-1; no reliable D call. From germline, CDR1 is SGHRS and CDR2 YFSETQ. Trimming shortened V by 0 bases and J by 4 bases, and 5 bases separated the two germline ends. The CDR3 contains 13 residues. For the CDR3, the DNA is TGCGCCAGCAGCTTGGAATATTACAATGAGCAGTTCTTC. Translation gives CASSLEYYNEQFF.

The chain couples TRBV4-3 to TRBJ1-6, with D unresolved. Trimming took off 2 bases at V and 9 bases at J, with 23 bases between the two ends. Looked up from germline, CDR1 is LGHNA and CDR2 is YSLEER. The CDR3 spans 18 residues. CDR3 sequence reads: CASSQSLIDRGSSSPLHF. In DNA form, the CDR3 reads TGCGCCAGCAGCCAAAGTTTGATCGATCGGGGATCTAGTTCACCCCTCCACTTT.

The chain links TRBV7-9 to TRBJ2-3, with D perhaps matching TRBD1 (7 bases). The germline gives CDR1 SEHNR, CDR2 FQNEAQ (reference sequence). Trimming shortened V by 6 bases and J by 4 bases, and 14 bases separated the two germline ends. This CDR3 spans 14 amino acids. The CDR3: CASSWRGPADTQYF. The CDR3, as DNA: TGTGCCAGCAGTTGGAGGGGGCCCGCAGATACGCAGTATTTT.

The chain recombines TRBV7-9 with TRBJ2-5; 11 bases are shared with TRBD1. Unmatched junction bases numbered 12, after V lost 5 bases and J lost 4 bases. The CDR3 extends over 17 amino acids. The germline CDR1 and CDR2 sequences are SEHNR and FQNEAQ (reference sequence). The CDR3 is CASSIWTGGAVSETQYF. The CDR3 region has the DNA TGTGCCAGCAGCATCTGGACAGGGGGCGCGGTGTCAGAGACCCAGTACTTC.

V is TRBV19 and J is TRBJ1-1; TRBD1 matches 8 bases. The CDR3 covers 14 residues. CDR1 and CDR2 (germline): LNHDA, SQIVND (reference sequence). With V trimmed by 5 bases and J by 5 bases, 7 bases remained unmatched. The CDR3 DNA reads TGTGCCAGTAGTGTCACAGGGGGATGGACTGAAGCTTTCTTT. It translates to CASSVTGGWTEAFF. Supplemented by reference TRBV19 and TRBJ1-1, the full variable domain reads DGGITQSPKYLFRKEGQNVTLSCEQNLNHDAMYWYRQDPGQGLRLIYYSQIVNDFQKGDIAEGYSVSREKKESFPLTVTSAQKNPTAFYLCASSVTGGWTEAFFGQGTRLTVV.

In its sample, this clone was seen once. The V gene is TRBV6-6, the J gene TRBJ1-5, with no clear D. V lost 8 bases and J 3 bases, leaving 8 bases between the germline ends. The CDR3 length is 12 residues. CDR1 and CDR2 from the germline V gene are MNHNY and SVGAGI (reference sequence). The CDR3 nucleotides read TGTGCCAGCCGGTGGGACAATCAGCCCCAGCATTTT. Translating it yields CASRWDNQPQHF.

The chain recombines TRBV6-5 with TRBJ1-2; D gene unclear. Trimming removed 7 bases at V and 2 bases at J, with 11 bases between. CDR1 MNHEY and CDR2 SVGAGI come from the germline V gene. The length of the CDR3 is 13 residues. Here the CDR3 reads CASKGGINYGYTF. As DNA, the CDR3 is TGTGCCAGCAAAGGAGGGATAAACTATGGCTACACCTTC.

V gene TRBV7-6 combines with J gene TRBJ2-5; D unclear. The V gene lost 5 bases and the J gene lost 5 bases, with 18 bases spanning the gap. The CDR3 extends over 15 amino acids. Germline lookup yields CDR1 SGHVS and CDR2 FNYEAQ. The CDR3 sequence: CASSLTGIGEETQYF. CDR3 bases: TGTGCCAGCAGCCTTACTGGGATAGGTGAGGAGACCCAGTACTTC.

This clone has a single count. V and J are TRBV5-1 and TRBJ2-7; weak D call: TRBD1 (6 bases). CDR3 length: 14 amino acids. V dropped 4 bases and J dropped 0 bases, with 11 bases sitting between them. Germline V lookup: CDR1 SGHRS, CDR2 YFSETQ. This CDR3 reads CASSQRTASYEQYF. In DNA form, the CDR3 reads TGCGCCAGCAGCCAGAGGACAGCCTCCTACGAGCAGTACTTC.